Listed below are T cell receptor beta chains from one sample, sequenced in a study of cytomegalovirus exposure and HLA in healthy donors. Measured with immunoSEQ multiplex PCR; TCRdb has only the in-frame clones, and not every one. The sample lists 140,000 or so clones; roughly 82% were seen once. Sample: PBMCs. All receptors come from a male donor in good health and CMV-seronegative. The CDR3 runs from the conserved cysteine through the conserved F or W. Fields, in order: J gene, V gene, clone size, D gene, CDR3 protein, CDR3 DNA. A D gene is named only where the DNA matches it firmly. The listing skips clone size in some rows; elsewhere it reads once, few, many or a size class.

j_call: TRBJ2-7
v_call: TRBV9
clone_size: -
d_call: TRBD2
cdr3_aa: CASSPRTSGYEQYF
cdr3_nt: TGTGCCAGCAGCCCGCGGACTAGCGGTTACGAGCAGTACTTC

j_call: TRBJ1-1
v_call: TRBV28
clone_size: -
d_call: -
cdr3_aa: CASSPQYTEAFF
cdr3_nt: TGTGCCAGCAGCCCTCAGTACACTGAAGCTTTCTTT

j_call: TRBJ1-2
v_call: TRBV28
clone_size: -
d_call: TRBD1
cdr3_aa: CASSPGTGEDYGYTF
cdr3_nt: TGTGCCAGCAGCCCTGGGACAGGGGAGGACTATGGCTACACCTTC

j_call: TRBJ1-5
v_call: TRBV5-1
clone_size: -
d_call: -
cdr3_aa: CASSLVSGDSNQPQHF
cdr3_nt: TGCGCCAGCAGCTTAGTTTCAGGGGATAGCAATCAGCCCCAGCATTTT

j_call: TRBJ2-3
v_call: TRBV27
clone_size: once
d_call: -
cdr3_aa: CASSLVTGTDTQYF
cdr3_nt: TGTGCCAGCAGTTTGGTAACAGGGACGGATACGCAGTATTTT

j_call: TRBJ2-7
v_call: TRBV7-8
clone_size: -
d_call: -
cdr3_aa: CASSPSLYYEQYF
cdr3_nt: TGTGCCAGCAGCCCGTCACTCTACTACGAGCAGTACTTC

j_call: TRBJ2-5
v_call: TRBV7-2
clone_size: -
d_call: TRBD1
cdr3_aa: CASSLVDRGETQYF
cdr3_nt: TGTGCCAGCAGCTTAGTGGACAGGGGAGAGACCCAGTACTTC

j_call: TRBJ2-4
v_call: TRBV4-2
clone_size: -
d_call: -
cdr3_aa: CASSQDLGWEDIQYF
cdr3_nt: TGTGCCAGCAGCCAAGATCTCGGGTGGGAGGACATTCAGTACTTC

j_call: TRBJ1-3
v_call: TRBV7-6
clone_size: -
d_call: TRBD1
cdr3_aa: CASSKRPGGDSGNTIYF
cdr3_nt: TGTGCCAGCAGCAAAAGGCCAGGGGGCGACTCTGGAAACACCATATATTTT

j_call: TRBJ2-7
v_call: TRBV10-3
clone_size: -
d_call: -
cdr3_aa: CAISIQGGGYEQYF
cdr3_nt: TGTGCCATCAGTATACAGGGAGGGGGATACGAGCAGTACTTC

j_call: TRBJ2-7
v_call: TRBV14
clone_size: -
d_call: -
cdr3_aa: CASSLDPLRPSSRPYEQYF
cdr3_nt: TGTGCCAGCAGTCTCGATCCACTCCGACCTTCTAGCCGTCCCTACGAGCAGTACTTC

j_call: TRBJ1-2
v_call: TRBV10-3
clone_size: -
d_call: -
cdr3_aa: CAISELAQNLYTF
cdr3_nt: TGTGCCATCAGTGAATTGGCACAGAATCTCTACACCTTC

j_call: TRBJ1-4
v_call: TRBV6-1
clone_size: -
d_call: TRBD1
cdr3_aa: CASSEPTGEEKLFF
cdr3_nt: TGTGCCAGCAGTGAACCGACAGGGGAAGAAAAACTGTTTTTT

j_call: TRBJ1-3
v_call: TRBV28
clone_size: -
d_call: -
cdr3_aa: CASSVRTSFSGNTIYF
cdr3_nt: TGTGCCAGCAGTGTAAGGACAAGTTTCTCTGGAAACACCATATATTTT

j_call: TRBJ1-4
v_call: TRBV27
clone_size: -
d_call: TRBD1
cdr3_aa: CASSSQGAVVNEKLFF
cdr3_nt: TGTGCCAGCAGTTCACAGGGGGCGGTAGTTAATGAAAAACTGTTTTTT

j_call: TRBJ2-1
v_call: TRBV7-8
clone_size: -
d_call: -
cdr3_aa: CASSLAGGPYNEQFF
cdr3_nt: TGTGCCAGCAGCTTAGCGGGAGGCCCCTACAATGAGCAGTTCTTC

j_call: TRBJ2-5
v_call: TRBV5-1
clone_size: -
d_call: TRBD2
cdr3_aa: CASSTAPSGGLETQYF
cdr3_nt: TGCGCCAGCAGCACGGCACCGAGCGGGGGACTAGAGACCCAGTACTTC

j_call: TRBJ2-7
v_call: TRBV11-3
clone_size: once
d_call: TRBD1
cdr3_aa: CASSRDSYEQYF
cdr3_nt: TGTGCCAGCAGCCGGGACAGCTACGAGCAGTACTTC

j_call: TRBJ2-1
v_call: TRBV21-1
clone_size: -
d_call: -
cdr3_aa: CASSKVVSGSRGEQFF
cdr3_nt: TGTGCCAGCAGCAAAGTAGTAAGCGGGAGTCGGGGTGAGCAGTTCTTC

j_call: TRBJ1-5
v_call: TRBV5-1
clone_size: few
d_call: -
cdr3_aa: CASSPWPGSNQPQHF
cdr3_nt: TGCGCCAGCAGCCCCTGGCCAGGGAGCAATCAGCCCCAGCATTTT

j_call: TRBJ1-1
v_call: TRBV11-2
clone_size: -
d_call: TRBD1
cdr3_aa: CASSFNLRTGEAFF
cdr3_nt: TGTGCCAGCAGCTTCAACCTGAGGACAGGGGAAGCTTTCTTT

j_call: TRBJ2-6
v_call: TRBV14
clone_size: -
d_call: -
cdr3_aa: CASSPGILISGANVLTF
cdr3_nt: TGTGCCAGCAGCCCCGGGATCCTAATTTCTGGGGCCAACGTCCTGACTTTC

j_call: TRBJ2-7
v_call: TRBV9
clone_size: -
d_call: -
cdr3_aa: CASSAGQNPYEQYF
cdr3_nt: TGTGCCAGCAGCGCCGGACAGAACCCCTACGAGCAGTACTTC

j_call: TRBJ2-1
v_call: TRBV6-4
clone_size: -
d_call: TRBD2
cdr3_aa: CASSDLKRGAHNEQFF
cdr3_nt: TGTGCCAGCAGTGACCTCAAGCGGGGGGCCCACAATGAGCAGTTCTTC

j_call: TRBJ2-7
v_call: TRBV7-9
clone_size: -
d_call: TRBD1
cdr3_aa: CSSSLALGQGALDGEQYF
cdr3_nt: TGTTCCAGCAGCTTAGCGCTAGGACAGGGGGCTCTCGATGGCGAGCAGTACTTC

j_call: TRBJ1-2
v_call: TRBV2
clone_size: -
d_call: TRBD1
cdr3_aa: CASTGTGRVSGYTF
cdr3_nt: TGTGCCAGCACCGGGACAGGGAGAGTTAGTGGCTACACCTTC

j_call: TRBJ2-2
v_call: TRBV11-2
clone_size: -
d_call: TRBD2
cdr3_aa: CASSLTLAGGPGTGELFF
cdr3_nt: TGTGCCAGCAGCTTAACCCTAGCGGGAGGGCCTGGCACCGGGGAGCTGTTTTTT

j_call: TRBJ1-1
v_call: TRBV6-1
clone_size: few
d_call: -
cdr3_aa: CASTHSTEAFF
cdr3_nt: TGTGCCAGCACCCATAGCACTGAAGCTTTCTTT

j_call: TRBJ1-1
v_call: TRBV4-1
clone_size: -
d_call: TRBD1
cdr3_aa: CASSQDRRTGWNTEAFF
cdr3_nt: TGCGCCAGCAGCCAAGACAGACGGACAGGGTGGAACACTGAAGCTTTCTTT

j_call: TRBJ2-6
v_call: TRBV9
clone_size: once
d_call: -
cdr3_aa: CASSANRMTGANVLTF
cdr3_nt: TGTGCCAGCAGCGCCAACAGGATGACTGGGGCCAACGTCCTGACTTTC

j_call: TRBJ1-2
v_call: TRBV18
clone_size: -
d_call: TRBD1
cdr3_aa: CTSSSTGARGYTF
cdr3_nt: TGTACCAGCTCCTCAACAGGGGCGCGTGGCTACACCTTC

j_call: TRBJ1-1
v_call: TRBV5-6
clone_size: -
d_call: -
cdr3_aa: CASSLIYRTNTEAFF
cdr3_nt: TGTGCCAGCAGCTTGATTTACAGGACGAACACTGAAGCTTTCTTT

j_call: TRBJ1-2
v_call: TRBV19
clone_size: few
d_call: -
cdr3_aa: CASSRQGAYGYTF
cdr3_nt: TGTGCCAGTAGTCGACAAGGTGCCTATGGCTACACCTTC

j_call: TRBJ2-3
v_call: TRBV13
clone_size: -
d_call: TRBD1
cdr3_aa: CASSKGTGSTDTQYF
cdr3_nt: TGTGCCAGCAGCAAGGGGACAGGGAGCACAGATACGCAGTATTTT

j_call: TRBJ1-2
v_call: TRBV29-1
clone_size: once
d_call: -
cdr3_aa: CSAESGAYGYTF
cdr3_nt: TGCAGCGCAGAGTCGGGAGCCTATGGCTACACCTTC

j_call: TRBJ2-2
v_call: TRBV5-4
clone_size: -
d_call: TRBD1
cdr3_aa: CASSSPDRGSGELFF
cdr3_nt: TGTGCCAGCAGCTCACCCGACAGGGGCTCCGGGGAGCTGTTTTTT

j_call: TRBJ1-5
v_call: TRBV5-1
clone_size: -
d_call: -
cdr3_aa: CASSLDCGYSNQPQHF
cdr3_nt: TGCGCCAGCAGCTTGGATTGCGGCTATAGCAATCAGCCCCAGCATTTT

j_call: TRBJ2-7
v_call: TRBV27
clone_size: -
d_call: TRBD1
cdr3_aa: CASSLLAGGYEQYF
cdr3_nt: TGTGCCAGCAGTTTACTGGCAGGGGGCTACGAGCAGTACTTC

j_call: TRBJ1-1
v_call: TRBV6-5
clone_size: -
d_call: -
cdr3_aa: CASSYYKGIGTEAFF
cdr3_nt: TGTGCCAGCAGTTACTATAAGGGGATTGGCACTGAAGCTTTCTTT

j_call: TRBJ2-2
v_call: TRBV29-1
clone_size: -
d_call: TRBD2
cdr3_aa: CSVTSAMNTGELFF
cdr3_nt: TGCAGCGTCACTAGCGCGATGAACACCGGGGAGCTGTTTTTT

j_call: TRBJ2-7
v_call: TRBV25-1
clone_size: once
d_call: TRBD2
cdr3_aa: CASSEYVREATSYEQYF
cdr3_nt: TGTGCCAGCAGTGAATATGTCCGGGAGGCAACCTCCTACGAGCAGTACTTC

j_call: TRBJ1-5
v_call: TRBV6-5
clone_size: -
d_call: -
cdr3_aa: CASSYSGDLGQPQHF
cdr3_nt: TGTGCCAGCAGTTACTCAGGGGATTTGGGTCAGCCCCAGCATTTT

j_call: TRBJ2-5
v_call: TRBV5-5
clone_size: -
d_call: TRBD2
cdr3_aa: CASSLGHGLAAQETQYF
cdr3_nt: TGTGCCAGCAGCTTGGGTCATGGACTAGCGGCTCAAGAGACCCAGTACTTC

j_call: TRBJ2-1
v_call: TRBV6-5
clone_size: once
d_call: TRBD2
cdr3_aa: CASSSGLAGSYNEQFF
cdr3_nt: TGTGCCAGCAGTTCGGGACTAGCGGGCTCCTACAATGAGCAGTTCTTC

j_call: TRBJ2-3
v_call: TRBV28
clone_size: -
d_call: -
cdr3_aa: CASSLGNRRSYF
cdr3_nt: TGTGCCAGCAGCCTCGGTAACAGGCGGTCGTATTTT